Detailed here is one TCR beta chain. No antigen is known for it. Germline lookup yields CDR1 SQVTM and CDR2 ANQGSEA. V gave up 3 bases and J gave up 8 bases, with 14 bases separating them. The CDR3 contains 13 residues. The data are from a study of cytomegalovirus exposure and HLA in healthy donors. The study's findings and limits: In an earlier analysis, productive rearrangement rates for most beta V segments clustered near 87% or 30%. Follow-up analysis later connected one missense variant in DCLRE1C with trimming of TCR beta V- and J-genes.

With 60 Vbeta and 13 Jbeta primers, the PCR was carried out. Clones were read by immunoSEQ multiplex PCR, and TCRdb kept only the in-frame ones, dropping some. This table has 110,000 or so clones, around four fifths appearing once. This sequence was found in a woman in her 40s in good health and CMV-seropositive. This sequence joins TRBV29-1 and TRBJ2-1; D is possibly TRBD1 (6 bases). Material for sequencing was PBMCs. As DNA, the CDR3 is TGCAGCGTTGAGAGTTATGGGGGCGATGAGCAGTTCTTC. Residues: CSVESYGGDEQFF.